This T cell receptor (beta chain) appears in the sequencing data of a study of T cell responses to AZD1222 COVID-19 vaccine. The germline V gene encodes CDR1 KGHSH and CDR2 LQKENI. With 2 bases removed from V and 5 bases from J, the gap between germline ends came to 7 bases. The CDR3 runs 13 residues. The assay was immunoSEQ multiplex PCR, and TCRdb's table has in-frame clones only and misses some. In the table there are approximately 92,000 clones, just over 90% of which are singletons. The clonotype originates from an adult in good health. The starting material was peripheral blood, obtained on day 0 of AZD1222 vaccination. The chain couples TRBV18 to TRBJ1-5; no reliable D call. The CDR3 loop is CASSPTGDQPQHF. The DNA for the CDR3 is TGTGCCAGCTCACCAACCGGGGATCAGCCCCAGCATTTT.